A single sample gave rise to the 7 T cell receptor beta chains below, sequenced in a study of blood T cell repertoires in COVID-19. The assay was immunoSEQ multiplex PCR, and TCRdb's table has in-frame clones only and misses some. The sample shows approximately 49,000 clones, about 83% of them seen only once. The sequencing sample was made of peripheral blood. Receptors were obtained from a man in his fifties with acute or convalescent COVID-19.

The gene calls are TRBV5-5 and TRBJ1-2, with D possibly being TRBD1 (5 bases). Germline V lookup: CDR1 SGHKS, CDR2 YYEKEE (reference sequence). The CDR3 length is 13 residues. V lost 4 bases and J 2 bases, leaving 9 bases between the germline ends. The DNA of the CDR3 is TGTGCCAGCAGCCAGGACAACAACTATGGCTACACCTTC. It is translated as CASSQDNNYGYTF.

The rearrangement links TRBV19 to TRBJ2-3, with D perhaps matching TRBD1 (6 bases). The V end was cut by 5 bases, the J end by 0 bases, with 9 bases between. Germline CDR1 LNHDA, CDR2 SQIVND (reference sequence). The length of the CDR3 is 14 residues. In DNA form, the CDR3 reads TGTGCCAGTAGTTCAGGACAGAGCACAGATACGCAGTATTTT. Protein: CASSSGQSTDTQYF.

The rearrangement uses TRBV7-9 and TRBJ1-1, with a tentative D call TRBD1 (5 bases). There are 14 residues in the CDR3. V lost 1 base and J lost 7, with 13 bases in between. Germline V gene lookup returns CDR1 SEHNR and CDR2 FQNEAQ (reference sequence). CDR3 nucleotide sequence: TGTGCCAGCAGCTTAGGGACACTCTCTCGTGAAGCTTTCTTT. Protein: CASSLGTLSREAFF.

The CDR3 bases are TGTGCCTGGAGTGGACTAGCGGGATCCCCCTCCTACAATGAGCAGTTCTTC. Protein product: CAWSGLAGSPSYNEQFF. The chain has TRBV30 and TRBJ2-1; 11 nucleotides match TRBD2. J was trimmed by 0 bases and V by 1 base; bases with no gene match: 5. Germline assignment: CDR1 GTSNPN and CDR2 SVGIG (reference sequence). The CDR3 loop spans 17 amino acids. The full variable domain, its missing parts supplied by reference TRBV30 and TRBJ2-1, is SQTIHQWPATLVQPVGSPLSLECTVEGTSNPNLYWYRQAAGRGLQLLFYSVGIGQISSEVPQNLSASRPQDRQFILSSKKLLLSDSGFYLCAWSGLAGSPSYNEQFFGPGTRLTVL.

The CDR3 DNA follows: TGCGCCAGCATAGGGACAGGGGCTTCCTACGAGCAGTACTTC. This codes for CASIGTGASYEQYF. This sequence joins TRBV10-2 and TRBJ2-7; TRBD1 matches 10 bases. The V segment lost 7 bases and the J segment 1 base; nucleotides outside the gene matches: 4. The CDR3 consists of 14 residues. Germline assignment: CDR1 WSHSY and CDR2 SAAADI.

This chain connects TRBV3-1 (or the pseudogene TRBV3-2) to TRBJ2-1; the match to TRBD1 covers 8 bases. Germline V gives CDR1 LGHDT, CDR2 YNNKEL (reference sequence). V gave up 1 base and J gave up 9 bases; unmatched junction bases: 8. This CDR3 contains 15 residues. CDR3 DNA: TGTGCCAGCAGCCAAGTAGGGACAGGATTGGTTGAGCAGTTCTTC. This gives the protein CASSQVGTGLVEQFF.

This sequence joins TRBV5-1 and TRBJ2-5; 13 bases map to TRBD2. The CDR3 has 16 residues. Germline CDR1 and CDR2: SGHRS and YFSETQ. V dropped 4 bases and J dropped 4; count of bases not matched to a gene: 7. In DNA form, the CDR3 reads TGCGCCAGCAGCCCAAGACTAGCGGGAGGAGGAGAGACCCAGTACTTC. Amino acid sequence: CASSPRLAGGGETQYF.